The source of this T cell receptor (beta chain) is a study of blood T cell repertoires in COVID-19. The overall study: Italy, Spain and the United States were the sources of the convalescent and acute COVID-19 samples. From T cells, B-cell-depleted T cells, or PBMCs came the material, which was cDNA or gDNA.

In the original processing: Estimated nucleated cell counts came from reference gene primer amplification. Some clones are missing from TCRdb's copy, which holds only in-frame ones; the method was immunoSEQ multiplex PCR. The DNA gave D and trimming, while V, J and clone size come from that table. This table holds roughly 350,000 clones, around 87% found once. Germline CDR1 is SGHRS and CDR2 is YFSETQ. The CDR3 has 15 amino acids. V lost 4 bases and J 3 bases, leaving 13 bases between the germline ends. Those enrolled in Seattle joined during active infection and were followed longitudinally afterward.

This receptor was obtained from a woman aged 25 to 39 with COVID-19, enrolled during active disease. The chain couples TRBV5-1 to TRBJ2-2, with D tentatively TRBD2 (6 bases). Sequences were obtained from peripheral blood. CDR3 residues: CASSLELADTGELFF. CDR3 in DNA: TGCGCCAGCAGCCTTGAACTAGCAGACACCGGGGAGCTGTTTTTT.